Shown below are 25 T cell receptor beta chains from a single sample sequenced in a study of cytomegalovirus exposure and HLA in healthy donors. PCR primers comprised 60 Vbeta and 13 Jbeta primers. The method was immunoSEQ multiplex PCR; TCRdb's version includes in-frame clones alone and lacks a portion of them. This sample carries about 140,000 clones, roughly 77% of them seen once, and the ten largest clones take 1.5% to 2%. Sequenced material: PBMCs. These receptors were taken from a woman aged 25 to 39 in good health and CMV-seronegative.

This chain uses TRBV5-8 with TRBJ2-5, with TRBD2 identical over 8 bases. Per the germline V gene, CDR1 is SGHTS and CDR2 is YDEGEE. This CDR3 contains 15 residues. With 5 bases clipped from V and 5 bases from J, the junction kept 11 bases outside the gene matches. For the CDR3, the DNA is TGTGCCAGCAGACCCGGGACTAGATCGGATGAGACCCAGTACTTC. Encoded protein: CASRPGTRSDETQYF.

The rearrangement links TRBV11-2 to TRBJ1-6; no firm D call. The length of the CDR3 is 14 residues. CDR1 SGHAT and CDR2 FQNNGV come from the germline V gene. V lost 6 bases and J lost 7, with 13 bases in between. The CDR3 region has the DNA TGTGCCAGCAGGGTGACAACGGGAAATTCACCCCTCCACTTT. This encodes CASRVTTGNSPLHF.

This chain uses TRBV11-2 with TRBJ2-1, with D unclear. This CDR3 region has 18 residues. Per the germline V gene, CDR1 is SGHAT and CDR2 is FQNNGV. The germline V and J ends were trimmed by 2 bases and 0 bases, with 17 bases remaining between them. This chain's CDR3 is CASSLLASRRSSYNEQFF. The CDR3 region has the DNA TGTGCCAGCAGCTTATTAGCATCGCGGAGAAGCTCCTACAATGAGCAGTTCTTC.

The chain joins TRBV28 to TRBJ1-2; D possibly corresponds to TRBD1 (5 bases). Germline V gene lookup returns CDR1 MDHEN and CDR2 SYDVKM. V shed 7 bases and J shed 4 bases, with 16 bases lying between them. The CDR3 sequence is 14 residues long. CDR3 nucleotides: TGTGCCAGCACCTGGACACCGCCTAGCTATGGCTACACCTTC. Protein product: CASTWTPPSYGYTF.

V and J are TRBV5-1 and TRBJ2-1; D possibly corresponds to TRBD2 (6 bases). Trimming cost V 5 bases and J 0 bases, with 12 bases left between them. The CDR3 is 15 amino acids. The V gene's germline CDR1 is SGHRS and CDR2 YFSETQ. The CDR3 sequence: CASSPDGSSYNEQFF. The CDR3 DNA is TGCGCCAGCAGTCCCGACGGGAGCTCCTACAATGAGCAGTTCTTC.

This clone was seen a single time. This rearrangement joins TRBV2 to TRBJ1-3; D unclear. Germline V gene data show CDR1 as SNHLY and CDR2 as FYNNEI. There are 18 residues in the CDR3. V was pared by 1 base and J by 0 bases, with 16 bases between. CDR3 loop: CASSEGGWELISGNTIYF. Here the CDR3 DNA reads TGTGCCAGCAGTGAAGGTGGTTGGGAGCTAATCTCTGGAAACACCATATATTTT.

This clone was observed a handful of times. Other DNA sequences in this sample translate to the same CDR3. CDR3 DNA sequence: TGTGCCAGCAGTTCAGGGGGTGGCTACACCTTC. Protein: CASSSGGGYTF. This sequence joins TRBV27 and TRBJ1-2; 7 bases are shared with TRBD1. The CDR3 is 11 residues long. The germline V gene has CDR1 MNHEY and CDR2 SMNVEV (reference sequence). The V gene end was trimmed by 4 bases and the J gene end by 7 bases; junction bases not matched to a gene: 0.

This clone was observed a handful of times. This rearrangement joins TRBV2 to TRBJ2-2; tentative D call: TRBD2 (5 bases). This CDR3 region has 13 residues. The V gene's germline CDR1 is SNHLY and CDR2 FYNNEI. V was cut by 4 bases and J by 5 bases, with 8 bases left in between. CDR3 bases: TGTGCCAGCAGTGTCCTAGCTACCGGGGAGCTGTTTTTT. Translated, it gives CASSVLATGELFF. The full variable domain, with the rest looked up from reference TRBV2 and TRBJ2-2, is EPEVTQTPSHQVTQMGQEVILRCVPISNHLYFYWYRQILGQKVEFLVSFYNNEISEKSEIFDDQFSVERPDGSNFTLKIRSTKLEDSAMYFCASSVLATGELFFGEGSRLTVL.

The chain couples TRBV28 to TRBJ1-2, with D uncertain. Germline V gives CDR1 MDHEN, CDR2 SYDVKM. V was trimmed by 3 bases and J by 6 bases, leaving 11 bases between them. The CDR3 contains 13 residues. This chain's CDR3 is CASSFPRRDGYTF. CDR3 coding DNA: TGTGCCAGCAGTTTCCCCCGGAGAGATGGCTACACCTTC.

CDR3 DNA sequence: TGCGCCAGCAGCCAAGTTCAGAGGTCTGGGCAGTTCTTC. It encodes CASSQVQRSGQFF. The rearrangement uses TRBV4-1 and TRBJ2-1; no reliable D call. Germline CDR1 is MGHRA and CDR2 is YSYEKL. V lost 1 base to trimming and J lost 12 bases, with 13 bases between them. CDR3 length equals 13 residues.

This clone was observed a handful of times. The CDR3 nucleotides are TGTGCCAGCAGCCTCCGGGACAGTCAAGAGACCCAGTACTTC. Translating it yields CASSLRDSQETQYF. This chain uses TRBV6-5 with TRBJ2-5, with 7 bases matching TRBD1. V gave up 6 bases and J gave up 2 bases; unmatched junction bases: 6. Germline V CDR1 and CDR2: MNHEY, SVGAGI. The CDR3 totals 14 residues.

The chain recombines TRBV28 with TRBJ2-7; 7 bases map to TRBD2. V shed 4 bases and J 4 bases; nucleotides not matched to a gene: 7. This CDR3 has 14 residues. Per the germline V gene, CDR1 is MDHEN and CDR2 is SYDVKM. The CDR3 DNA sequence: TGTGCCAGCAGTTCGTCGGGGGGTCGGTACGAGCAGTACTTC. It specifies CASSSSGGRYEQYF.

The CDR3 DNA is TGTGCCAGCAGGACAGGGGGAATGGGTCAGCCCCAGCATTTT. It specifies CASRTGGMGQPQHF. J is TRBJ1-5 and V is TRBV6-1, with 9 bases matching TRBD1. Looked up from germline, CDR1 is MNHNS and CDR2 is SASEGT. The CDR3 has 14 residues. The ends lost 6 bases at V and 6 bases at J; junction bases unmatched: 6.

The genes are TRBV6-5 and TRBJ1-4, with 7 bases aligning to TRBD1. Losses at the gene ends were 5 bases for V and 7 bases for J; bases not matched to a gene: 7. CDR1 and CDR2 from the germline V gene are MNHEY and SVGAGI. This CDR3 spans 14 amino acids. CDR3 DNA: TGTGCCAGCAGTCCCAGGGGGGCAGGTGAAAAACTGTTTTTT. Translation gives CASSPRGAGEKLFF.

This chain uses TRBV19 with TRBJ2-2, with 15 bases lining up with TRBD2. CDR3 length: 17 residues. Germline V gene data show CDR1 as LNHDA and CDR2 as SQIVND (reference sequence). The J segment lost 4 bases and the V segment lost 5 bases, leaving 5 bases of the junction unmatched. CDR3 loop: CASSLGTSGGFTGELFF. Here the CDR3 DNA reads TGTGCCAGTAGTCTGGGGACTAGCGGGGGGTTCACCGGGGAGCTGTTTTTT. The whole variable domain, remainder taken from reference TRBV19 and TRBJ2-2, is DGGITQSPKYLFRKEGQNVTLSCEQNLNHDAMYWYRQDPGQGLRLIYYSQIVNDFQKGDIAEGYSVSREKKESFPLTVTSAQKNPTAFYLCASSLGTSGGFTGELFFGEGSRLTVL.

The rearrangement joins TRBV4-1 to TRBJ2-1; TRBD1 agrees at 8 bases. Germline V lookup: CDR1 MGHRA, CDR2 YSYEKL. CDR3 length: 16 residues. The V gene end was trimmed by 1 base and the J gene end by 5 bases; junction bases not matched to a gene: 7. CDR3 in amino acids: CASSQVPGQDHNEQFF. Here the CDR3 DNA reads TGCGCCAGCAGCCAAGTACCGGGACAGGACCACAATGAGCAGTTCTTC.

A note on this clone: A read error may produce the germline difference seen at one junction end. The chain joins TRBV28 to TRBJ1-3; D may be TRBD1 (5 bases). Germline values: CDR1 MDHEN, CDR2 SYDVKM. The CDR3 extends over 12 amino acids. Here the CDR3 DNA reads TGTGCCGGCAGGGCCGCAGGAAACACCATATATTTT. The encoded protein is CAGRAAGNTIYF.

The chain uses TRBV6-6 and TRBJ2-7, with D tentatively TRBD2 (5 bases). CDR3 size: 13 residues. Looked up from germline, CDR1 is MNHNY and CDR2 is SVGAGI (reference sequence). Trimming cost V 6 bases and J 3 bases, with 12 bases left between them. CDR3 bases: TGTGCCAGCAGCCCCGAACTAGTCTACGAGCAGTACTTC. Translated: CASSPELVYEQYF.

The chain joins TRBV21-1 to TRBJ1-2; the D call in the table, TRBD1, was not verified against the DNA. TRBV21-1 has pseudogene status. This CDR3 comprises 14 residues. The chain's CDR3 is CASSKAGTAGLHRF. The CDR3 bases are TGTGCCAGCAGCAAAGCTGGGACAGCAGGGTTACACCGCTTC.

This clone showed up just once. The chain is built from TRBV2 and TRBJ2-1, with TRBD2 identical over 7 bases. CDR1 is SNHLY and CDR2 is FYNNEI in the germline V gene. The CDR3 spans 12 residues. V lost 5 bases and J lost 8; bases outside the gene matches: 3. In nucleotides, the CDR3 is TGTGCCAGCAGTTTTACTAGCGATGAGCAGTTCTTC. It specifies CASSFTSDEQFF.

This chain uses TRBV10-3 with TRBJ2-3; D may be TRBD2 (7 bases). Germline CDR1 is ENHRY and CDR2 is SYGVKD. This CDR3 has 14 residues. V was pared by 7 bases and J by 3 bases, with 14 bases between. For the CDR3, the DNA is TGTGCCATCACTGGGGGGGCCGAGACAGATACGCAGTATTTT. As protein: CAITGGAETDTQYF.

This chain joins TRBV2 and TRBJ2-3; 7 nucleotides agree with TRBD2. The germline V gene encodes CDR1 SNHLY and CDR2 FYNNEI. The V gene end was trimmed by 4 bases and the J gene end by 0 bases; junction bases not matched to a gene: 4. The CDR3 extends over 15 amino acids. This chain's CDR3 is CASSARLASTDTQYF. CDR3 nucleotide sequence: TGTGCCAGCAGTGCCAGACTAGCCAGCACAGATACGCAGTATTTT.

This chain links TRBV9 with TRBJ2-2; 9 nucleotides align to TRBD2. This CDR3 is built from 17 residues. Unmatched junction bases numbered 3, after V lost 0 bases and J lost 0 bases. CDR1 and CDR2 from the germline V gene are SGDLS and YYNGEE. The CDR3 DNA is TGTGCCAGCAGCGTAGGCTCTAGCGGGGCGAACACCGGGGAGCTGTTTTTT. Its protein is CASSVGSSGANTGELFF.

The genes are TRBV7-2 and TRBJ1-3, with TRBD1 matching over 9 bases. The germline V gene has CDR1 SGHTA and CDR2 FQGNSA. The CDR3 has 14 amino acids. Trimming took 4 bases from V and 8 from J; bases not matched to a gene: 6. The CDR3 sequence is CASSSDRGADTIYF. In DNA, the CDR3 is TGTGCCAGCAGCTCGGACAGGGGTGCTGACACCATATATTTT.

The chain is built from TRBV5-5 and TRBJ2-5; 8 bases match TRBD1. Germline V lookup: CDR1 SGHKS, CDR2 YYEKEE (reference sequence). Germline trimming cut 0 bases from V and 5 bases from J; bases unmatched to any gene: 6. This CDR3 region has 15 residues. CDR3 bases: TGTGCCAGCAGCTTGGTACAGGGGGTCGGGGAGACCCAGTACTTC. This gives the protein CASSLVQGVGETQYF.